Here is one TCR beta chain with its context. Per the germline V gene, CDR1 is LGHDT and CDR2 is YNNKEL (reference sequence). The CDR3 runs to 14 residues. The ends were cut back, 0 bases at V and 2 bases at J, with 5 bases in the middle. This entry belongs to a study of blood T cells in healthy people across ages. Total RNA was extracted at no less than 6 micrograms per sample. A second PCR of roughly 7 to 11 cycles used a sample-barcoded 5' primer and a J-beta primer mix. Each CDR3 protein is one row after TCRdb ran MiXCR on the 5' RACE reads. The sample carries roughly 1.5 million distinct CDR3 sequences, approximately 42% recorded once.

The specimen sequenced was blood. The rearrangement links TRBV3-1 to TRBJ2-1; D uncertain. The source of this sequence is a woman under 30 in good health. Here the CDR3 reads CASSQDYAYNEQFF. CDR3 DNA sequence: TGTGCCAGCAGCCAAGATTATGCCTACAATGAGCAGTTCTTC.